This T cell receptor beta chain stems from a study of PD-L1 blockade in urothelial cancer. Study-level background: Males with bladder-origin urothelial cancer made up about nine tenths of the roughly 29 patients. Prior exposure to chemotherapy in patients amounted to 0 to 3 regimens received. Analyses were performed on blood at 3 weeks after treatment start (the second dose) and at 6 weeks.

The time point is: peripheral blood 6 weeks after treatment start. The CDR3 totals 11 residues. Trimming took 0 bases from V and 7 from J, leaving 5 bases between them. Germline assignment: CDR1 SGDLS and CDR2 YYNGEE. Synthetic TCR analog templates were added to each PCR reaction. TCRdb's table, derived via immunoSEQ multiplex PCR, lists solely in-frame clones and lacks some. Among about 46,000 clones listed, about 85% were seen once. The genes are TRBV9 and TRBJ2-7; D is unclear. The source of this sequence is a man over 45 with urothelial cancer. Sequences were derived from PBMCs, sampled around atezolizumab (anti-PD-L1) treatment. CDR3: CASSVGSEQYF. DNA of the CDR3: TGTGCCAGCAGCGTAGGGAGTGAGCAGTACTTC.